The clone carrying this TCR beta chain was found many times. Germline CDR1 is SGHNT and CDR2 is YYREEE (reference sequence). J was trimmed by 3 bases and V by 0 bases; bases with no gene match: 8. CDR3 size: 18 residues. This record comes from a study of early T cells in non-severe SARS-CoV-2 infection. TCRdb re-derived calls from the 5' RACE reads in MiXCR, one entry per CDR3 protein. This sample has about 35,000 distinct CDR3 sequences, with approximately 8% found just once. The gene calls are TRBV5-4 and TRBJ1-6; 8 bases fit TRBD1. The starting material was whole blood, obtained at baseline. This TCR was recovered from an adult who was a healthcare worker with PCR-confirmed SARS-CoV-2 infection or an uninfected control (not recorded which). The CDR3 DNA sequence: TGTGCCAGCAGCTTGGGTCTGGCAGGGGGCTTCTATAATTCACCCCTCCACTTT. Encoded protein: CASSLGLAGGFYNSPLHF.